The 28 T cell receptor beta chains below all came from one sample that was sequenced in a study of quantifying T cell responses using KT2 cells. About the study: RNA was reverse transcribed with TCR alpha and beta constant-region primers.

An oligo carrying a UMI was ligated to the cDNA 3' end. An equimolar mix of RC1.1 and RC1.2 primed the beta chain across TRBC1 and TRBC2. MiXCR, run by TCRdb on the UMI-ligation and nested PCR reads, gives a single entry per CDR3 protein. Among tens of thousands of distinct CDR3 sequences, 7.3% were seen once, and the ten largest hold roughly 14%. The sequencing sample was made of PBMCs spiked with cells of the T cell clone KT2. These receptors were collected from a human donor.

CDR3 in DNA: TGTGCCAGTAGTACCCGGACAGGATGGAACACCGGGGAGCTGTTTTTT. Protein: CASSTRTGWNTGELFF. The rearrangement uses TRBV19 and TRBJ2-2; 7 bases line up with TRBD1. V gave up 4 bases and J gave up 1 base; unmatched junction bases: 6. This CDR3 comprises 16 residues. Germline assignment: CDR1 LNHDA and CDR2 SQIVND (reference sequence).

This clonotype has just a few counts. This rearrangement joins TRBV11-2 to TRBJ2-7; D gene unclear. Germline V gene sequence: CDR1 SGHAT, CDR2 FQNNGV. This CDR3 is built from 13 residues. V was trimmed by 5 bases and J by 1 base, leaving 9 bases between them. In DNA, the CDR3 is TGTGCCAGCAGCCCCCTCAGGTCCTACGAGCAGTACTTC. Translated, it gives CASSPLRSYEQYF.

This clonotype was observed many times. The chain combines TRBV24-1 with TRBJ2-1; 7 bases map to TRBD1. The CDR3 spans 15 residues. V dropped 4 bases and J dropped 11; count of bases not matched to a gene: 13. The germline V gene has CDR1 KGHDR and CDR2 SFDVKD. CDR3 amino acids: CATSDPTNPTGQQFF. The CDR3 DNA follows: TGTGCCACCAGTGACCCTACCAACCCGACAGGGCAGCAGTTCTTC.

This clonotype was picked up a small number of times. The chain couples TRBV12-3 or TRBV12-4 to TRBJ1-2, with D tentatively TRBD1 (5 bases). The CDR3 spans 13 residues. Trimming shortened V by 5 bases and J by 1 base, and 8 bases separated the two germline ends. The CDR3 loop is CASSHDSNYGYTF. The CDR3 nucleotides are TGTGCCAGCAGTCACGACAGTAACTATGGCTACACCTTC.

This chain joins TRBV27 and TRBJ1-2, with 8 bases identical to TRBD1. CDR1 is MNHEY, CDR2 SMNVEV, per germline (reference sequence). This CDR3 spans 14 amino acids. Trimming at V came to 6 bases and at J to 4 bases, leaving 7 bases not matched to a gene. The DNA for the CDR3 is TGTGCCAGCAGCGCGACAGGGGCGCCCTATGGCTACACCTTC. Protein product: CASSATGAPYGYTF.

This clonotype was observed at least ten times. The genes are TRBV19 and TRBJ1-5; TRBD1 might be the D (6 bases). V lost 3 bases, J lost 5 bases, and 11 bases lay in between. CDR3 length equals 14 residues. Germline loops: CDR1 LNHDA, CDR2 SQIVND (reference sequence). The CDR3 DNA sequence: TGTGCCAGTAGTATGGAGACAGGTTATCAGCCCCAGCATTTT. Protein sequence: CASSMETGYQPQHF.

This clonotype has ten or more counts. The rearrangement joins TRBV20-1 to TRBJ2-4; 15 bases align to TRBD2. The CDR3 is made up of 18 amino acids. J gave up 3 bases and V 3 bases, and 9 bases lay outside the gene matches. The germline gives CDR1 DFQATT, CDR2 SNEGSKA (reference sequence). The DNA of the CDR3 is TGCAGTGCTAGGAGTCCGGGACTAGCGGGAGGAAGCAAAAACATTCAGTACTTC. It codes for CSARSPGLAGGSKNIQYF.

This clonotype was counted ten times or more. The chain uses TRBV20-1 and TRBJ1-5; D may be TRBD1 (6 bases). The V end was cut by 3 bases, the J end by 2 bases, with 17 bases between. Germline CDR1 reads DFQATT; CDR2 reads SNEGSKA (reference sequence). This CDR3 has 16 amino acids. The CDR3 protein is CSASHRGRAGNQPQHF. CDR3 DNA sequence: TGCAGTGCTAGCCACCGGGGGCGTGCAGGCAATCAGCCCCAGCATTTT.

The chain employs TRBV12-5 and TRBJ2-7; the D is unclear. Trimming took off 3 bases at V and 0 bases at J, with 15 bases between the two ends. There are 16 residues in the CDR3. Germline V gives CDR1 LGHNT, CDR2 FRNRAP. The CDR3 loop is CASGFDGYPYSYEQYF. The CDR3 nucleotides read TGTGCTAGTGGTTTTGACGGCTACCCATACTCCTACGAGCAGTACTTC.

This clonotype occurred many times. The J gene is TRBJ1-1, the V gene TRBV20-1; no reliable D call. The CDR3 totals 13 residues. Trimming took 4 bases from V and 2 from J, leaving 11 bases between them. Germline CDR1 is DFQATT and CDR2 is SNEGSKA (reference sequence). CDR3 in DNA: TGCAGTGCTAAACAAGGAATCAACACTGAAGCTTTCTTT. It yields the protein CSAKQGINTEAFF.

The table lists this clonotype with a few counts. The chain combines TRBV24-1 with TRBJ2-5; TRBD1 might be the D (5 bases). Per the germline V gene, CDR1 is KGHDR and CDR2 is SFDVKD. The V end lost 3 bases, the J end lost 4 bases, and 17 bases lay between the germline ends. This CDR3 is 16 amino acids long. CDR3 in DNA: TGTGCCACCAGTGATCGGACCGCAGGGCTGGGAGAGACCCAGTACTTC. It yields the protein CATSDRTAGLGETQYF.

This clonotype was counted ten times or more. This chain links TRBV7-3 with TRBJ2-1, with 7 bases that match TRBD1. CDR1 is SGHTA and CDR2 is FQGTGA in the germline V gene. J was trimmed by 4 bases and V by 4 bases; bases with no gene match: 4. This CDR3 has 14 residues. CDR3 sequence (DNA): TGTGCCAGCAGCTCTCCGGGACAGTACAATGAGCAGTTCTTC. Translated: CASSSPGQYNEQFF.

This clonotype was seen a handful of times. The rearrangement uses TRBV2 and TRBJ2-1; 10 nucleotides match TRBD2. The CDR3 covers 14 residues. Germline CDR1 SNHLY, CDR2 FYNNEI. V dropped 11 bases and J dropped 1; count of bases not matched to a gene: 5. CDR3: CAGLAGGSYNEQFF. CDR3 nucleotide sequence: TGTGCCGGTTTAGCGGGGGGTTCCTACAATGAGCAGTTCTTC.

This clonotype was seen a handful of times. The CDR3 region is CASSRTDTEAFF. The CDR3 region has the DNA TGTGCCAGCAGCCGGACAGACACTGAAGCTTTCTTT. This sequence joins TRBV2 and TRBJ1-1; D is possibly TRBD1 (6 bases). The CDR3 spans 12 residues. From germline, CDR1 is SNHLY and CDR2 FYNNEI. The V end was cut by 6 bases, the J end by 3 bases, with 8 bases between.

The J gene is TRBJ2-6, the V gene TRBV6-5, with D hard to call. Between the trimmed V and J ends, which lost 6 bases and 0 bases, there was a span of 9 bases. Germline V CDR1 and CDR2: MNHEY, SVGAGI. This CDR3 contains 15 residues. The CDR3 reads CASSLQSSGANVLTF. CDR3 nucleotide sequence: TGTGCCAGCAGCCTTCAAAGCTCTGGGGCCAACGTCCTGACTTTC.

In its sample, this clonotype was seen a few times. The chain combines TRBV7-9 with TRBJ2-3, with a weak D call TRBD2 (7 bases). This CDR3 region has 13 residues. The V end was cut by 8 bases, the J end by 4 bases, with 13 bases between. Germline V gene data show CDR1 as SEHNR and CDR2 as FQNEAQ (reference sequence). Here the CDR3 reads CASLIGGADTQYF. The CDR3 DNA is TGTGCCAGCCTAATAGGGGGGGCAGATACGCAGTATTTT.

This clonotype was detected a few times. The chain uses TRBV30 and TRBJ2-1, with 13 nucleotides matching TRBD2. The V and J ends lost 3 bases and 4 bases, in that order; junction bases with no gene match: 6. The CDR3 has 16 residues. Looked up from germline, CDR1 is GTSNPN and CDR2 is SVGIG (reference sequence). The CDR3 nucleotides read TGTGCCTGGAGCGGGGGACTAGCGGGGTCTTACAATGAGCAGTTCTTC. As protein: CAWSGGLAGSYNEQFF.

This clonotype occurred a few times. The chain is built from TRBV7-8 and TRBJ2-7; 8 bases line up with TRBD1. The V and J ends lost 6 bases and 6 bases, in that order; junction bases with no gene match: 13. CDR1 and CDR2 (germline): SGHVS, FQNEAQ. The CDR3 sequence is 15 residues long. The DNA of the CDR3 is TGTGCCAGCAGAAAAAGGGGCCAGGGGGCTCGCGAGCAGTACTTC. Its translation is CASRKRGQGAREQYF.

At least ten counts were recorded for this clonotype. The rearrangement joins TRBV7-2 to TRBJ2-5, with 12 bases that match TRBD2. Germline V CDR1 and CDR2: SGHTA, FQGNSA. The CDR3 sequence is 15 residues long. The V gene end was trimmed by 4 bases and the J gene end by 6 bases; junction bases not matched to a gene: 6. The CDR3 nucleotides read TGTGCCAGCAGCTCGACTAGCGGGAGTTCGAAGACCCAGTACTTC. Translating it yields CASSSTSGSSKTQYF.

V gene TRBV2 combines with J gene TRBJ2-1; 11 bases agree with TRBD2. The CDR3 length is 17 residues. V shed 7 bases and J 7 bases; nucleotides not matched to a gene: 15. Germline loops: CDR1 SNHLY, CDR2 FYNNEI. CDR3 residues: CASTPISTSGSGNEQFF. CDR3 bases: TGTGCCAGCACTCCAATTTCAACTAGCGGGAGTGGAAATGAGCAGTTCTTC.

This clonotype was counted at least ten times. This chain links TRBV20-1 with TRBJ2-7, with D maybe TRBD2 (6 bases). Deletions cut 5 bases from V and 0 bases from J, with 14 bases between. The CDR3 spans 14 residues. In germline, CDR1 is DFQATT, CDR2 SNEGSKA (reference sequence). This CDR3 reads CSAPPGGNSYEQYF. CDR3 DNA: TGCAGTGCTCCCCCCGGGGGAAACTCCTACGAGCAGTACTTC.

The V call is TRBV7-9, the J call TRBJ1-5; no firm D call. The CDR3 spans 13 residues. V was trimmed by 6 bases and J by 0 bases, leaving 6 bases between them. Germline loops: CDR1 SEHNR, CDR2 FQNEAQ (reference sequence). CDR3 in amino acids: CASSRYSNQPQHF. The DNA of the CDR3 is TGTGCCAGCAGTCGATATAGCAATCAGCCCCAGCATTTT.

This clonotype was counted a few times. The chain recombines TRBV2 with TRBJ2-3, with D possibly matching TRBD1 (5 bases). The CDR3 consists of 16 residues. Trimming shortened V by 0 bases and J by 0 bases, and 10 bases separated the two germline ends. The germline V gene has CDR1 SNHLY and CDR2 FYNNEI. CDR3 coding DNA: TGTGCCAGCAGTGAAGCGATGGACAAGAGCACAGATACGCAGTATTTT. Protein product: CASSEAMDKSTDTQYF.

This clonotype was counted many times. V and J are TRBV7-9 and TRBJ1-4; D call uncertain. The V end was cut by 5 bases, the J end by 8 bases, with 18 bases between. CDR3 length: 15 residues. Germline CDR1 SEHNR, CDR2 FQNEAQ (reference sequence). The CDR3 loop reads CASSLGPTSDEKLFF. The CDR3 DNA follows: TGTGCCAGCAGCCTAGGACCGACCTCCGACGAAAAACTGTTTTTT.

The chain carries TRBV29-1 and TRBJ1-1, with TRBD1 matching over 8 bases. J gave up 11 bases and V 6 bases, and 8 bases lay outside the gene matches. Germline CDR1 is SQVTM and CDR2 is ANQGSEA. The CDR3 consists of 11 residues. The chain's CDR3 is CSVETGTGAFF. The DNA of the CDR3 is TGCAGCGTGGAAACCGGGACAGGCGCTTTCTTT.

This clonotype was seen many times. The chain combines TRBV7-2 with TRBJ1-5, with D tentatively TRBD1 (6 bases). Germline-derived CDR1 and CDR2 are SGHTA and FQGNSA. The CDR3 is made up of 14 amino acids. Between the trimmed V and J ends, which lost 5 bases and 7 bases, there was a span of 15 bases. In DNA form, the CDR3 reads TGTGCCAGCAGCCCACACGGGGGCGAGCAGCCCCAGCATTTT. Protein sequence: CASSPHGGEQPQHF. Together with reference TRBV7-2 and TRBJ1-5, the CDR3 gives the full variable domain: GAGVSQSPSNKVTEKGKDVELRCDPISGHTALYWYRQSLGQGLEFLIYFQGNSAPDKSGLPSDRFSAERTGGSVSTLTIQRTQQEDSAVYLCASSPHGGEQPQHFGDGTRLSIL.

The sample holds many counts of this clonotype. This chain uses TRBV2 with TRBJ2-1; TRBD2 matches at 8 bases. V trimming: 3 bases; J trimming: 10 bases; junction bases outside the gene matches: 14. Per germline, CDR1 SNHLY and CDR2 FYNNEI. This CDR3 spans 16 amino acids. CDR3 DNA: TGTGCCAGCAGTGAGTCTCGCGGAAAGCGGGGGCGGGAGCAGTTCTTC. It translates to CASSESRGKRGREQFF.

This clonotype appeared a few times. The chain joins TRBV29-1 to TRBJ2-1, with 7 bases matching TRBD1. V lost 5 bases and J lost 4; bases outside the gene matches: 8. The CDR3 covers 14 residues. CDR1 and CDR2 from the germline V gene are SQVTM and ANQGSEA. CDR3 DNA: TGCAGCGTTTGTCCGGGGACAGCGTACAATGAGCAGTTCTTC. Protein: CSVCPGTAYNEQFF.